The next 22 T cell receptor beta chains were all read from a single sample in a study of blood T cell repertoires in COVID-19. Libraries were prepared by immunoSEQ multiplex PCR; TCRdb keeps only in-frame clonotypes and omits some of them. The sample has about 81,000 clones; more than 75% are singletons. The sequenced sample was peripheral blood. The receptors were gathered from a human donor in a cohort sampled during active COVID-19.

This chain uses TRBV18 with TRBJ1-2, with D unclear. Deletions cut 4 bases from V and 8 bases from J, with 14 bases between. Per the germline V gene, CDR1 is KGHSH and CDR2 is LQKENI. CDR3 size: 13 residues. CDR3 nucleotides: TGTGCCAGCTCACTACAAACTGACGGGGGCTACACCTTC. It yields the protein CASSLQTDGGYTF.

The chain uses TRBV5-1 and TRBJ2-3; possible D gene TRBD2, 5 bases. V lost 3 bases and J 3 bases, leaving 14 bases between the germline ends. This CDR3 comprises 15 residues. Germline V gene sequence: CDR1 SGHRS, CDR2 YFSETQ. CDR3 region: CASSSRPGGTDTQYF. DNA for the CDR3: TGCGCCAGCAGCTCCAGACCAGGAGGAACAGATACGCAGTATTTT.

The chain recombines TRBV5-1 with TRBJ2-3; possible D gene TRBD2, 6 bases. Germline values: CDR1 SGHRS, CDR2 YFSETQ. The CDR3 has 13 amino acids. The V end was cut by 2 bases, the J end by 5 bases, with 9 bases between. CDR3: CASSFPEGDTQYF. As DNA, the CDR3 is TGCGCCAGCAGCTTCCCGGAGGGAGATACGCAGTATTTT.

This rearrangement joins TRBV28 to TRBJ2-7; maybe TRBD1 (6 bases). V lost 7 bases and J lost 2, with 12 bases in between. There are 13 residues in the CDR3. Germline CDR1 and CDR2: MDHEN and SYDVKM. The CDR3, as DNA: TGTGCCAGCATTAACAGGGCCACCTACGAGCAGTACTTC. This translates into CASINRATYEQYF.

This chain uses TRBV20-1 with TRBJ1-1, with D uncertain. CDR3 length equals 16 residues. Germline loops: CDR1 DFQATT, CDR2 SNEGSKA (reference sequence). V was clipped by 3 bases and J by 0 bases, with 17 bases between them. CDR3 residues: CSASKVSGEMNTEAFF. The CDR3 nucleotides are TGCAGTGCTAGTAAAGTTTCTGGAGAAATGAACACTGAAGCTTTCTTT.

V is TRBV6-5 and J is TRBJ1-1, with 7 bases lining up with TRBD1. After removal of 7 bases from V and 2 bases from J, the junction contained 4 bases not matched to a gene. This CDR3 is 13 amino acids long. CDR1 is MNHEY and CDR2 is SVGAGI in the germline V gene. CDR3 protein: CASNNRGNTEAFF. The CDR3 DNA reads TGTGCCAGCAACAACAGGGGAAACACTGAAGCTTTCTTT.

V usage is TRBV20-1 and J usage is TRBJ2-7, with a weak D call TRBD2 (6 bases). The V gene's germline CDR1 is DFQATT and CDR2 SNEGSKA (reference sequence). This CDR3 region has 15 residues. The V and J ends lost 3 bases and 0 bases respectively, with 15 bases between them. The CDR3 bases are TGCAGTGCTAGTAGGCCGCCTAGCGCCTCCTACGAGCAGTACTTC. Translation: CSASRPPSASYEQYF.

The chain recombines TRBV2 with TRBJ1-5, with a weak D call TRBD1 (6 bases). The CDR3 contains 13 residues. Trimming removed 9 bases at V and 3 bases at J, with 12 bases between. Per germline, CDR1 SNHLY and CDR2 FYNNEI. The CDR3 DNA sequence: TGTGCCAGTACGGGACAACTCAATCAGCCCCAGCATTTT. Amino acid sequence: CASTGQLNQPQHF.

The chain uses TRBV2 and TRBJ2-2, with D perhaps matching TRBD2 (5 bases). The CDR3 totals 14 residues. V shed 6 bases and J shed 6 bases, with 14 bases lying between them. Germline V gives CDR1 SNHLY, CDR2 FYNNEI. CDR3 loop: CASRPADGPGELFF. CDR3 sequence (DNA): TGTGCCAGCAGACCAGCGGACGGTCCCGGGGAGCTGTTTTTT.

V is TRBV6-5 and J is TRBJ2-7, with D perhaps matching TRBD1 (6 bases). The CDR3 consists of 14 residues. Trimming took off 6 bases at V and 2 bases at J, with 14 bases between the two ends. The germline CDR1 and CDR2 sequences are MNHEY and SVGAGI. CDR3 in amino acids: CASSPLAGAYEQYF. The CDR3 region has the DNA TGTGCCAGCAGCCCCCTCGCAGGGGCCTACGAGCAGTACTTC.

The rearrangement joins TRBV27 to TRBJ1-4, with a weak D call TRBD1 (6 bases). The V gene's germline CDR1 is MNHEY and CDR2 SMNVEV (reference sequence). The germline V and J ends were trimmed by 6 bases and 6 bases, with 14 bases remaining between them. The CDR3 is made up of 14 amino acids. CDR3 loop: CASSRGGGYEKLFF. Written as DNA, the CDR3 is TGTGCCAGCAGCCGTGGCGGGGGCTATGAAAAACTGTTTTTT.

This clone has only one observation. V is TRBV29-1 and J is TRBJ2-6; D is perhaps TRBD2 (6 bases). This CDR3 spans 15 amino acids. Trimming took off 4 bases at V and 2 bases at J, with 12 bases between the two ends. Per the germline V gene, CDR1 is SQVTM and CDR2 is ANQGSEA. For the CDR3, the DNA is TGCAGCGTTGCGGGGACTTTGCCTGGGGCCAACGTCCTGACTTTC. Residues: CSVAGTLPGANVLTF.

The rearrangement joins TRBV2 to TRBJ2-5, with D perhaps TRBD1 (5 bases). CDR1 SNHLY and CDR2 FYNNEI come from the germline V gene. CDR3 length: 14 residues. V was trimmed by 5 bases and J by 1 base, leaving 11 bases between them. CDR3 sequence reads: CASSRQFTQETQYF. The DNA for the CDR3 is TGTGCCAGCAGTAGACAGTTTACCCAAGAGACCCAGTACTTC.

The chain is built from TRBV19 and TRBJ2-2, with TRBD1 as a possible D gene (6 bases). V lost 5 bases and J 4 bases, leaving 11 bases between the germline ends. From germline, CDR1 is LNHDA and CDR2 SQIVND (reference sequence). CDR3 length: 14 amino acids. CDR3 loop: CASSVQGITGELFF. Here the CDR3 DNA reads TGTGCCAGTAGTGTACAGGGAATCACCGGGGAGCTGTTTTTT. The entire variable domain, with the rest obtained from reference TRBV19 and TRBJ2-2, is as follows: DGGITQSPKYLFRKEGQNVTLSCEQNLNHDAMYWYRQDPGQGLRLIYYSQIVNDFQKGDIAEGYSVSREKKESFPLTVTSAQKNPTAFYLCASSVQGITGELFFGEGSRLTVL.

V is TRBV18 and J is TRBJ2-7; TRBD1 matches 8 bases. The V gene's germline CDR1 is KGHSH and CDR2 LQKENI. CDR3 length: 14 residues. Trimming removed 2 bases from V and 5 bases from J; junction bases left unmatched: 5. This CDR3 reads CASSPGQGRDEQYF. CDR3 nucleotide sequence: TGTGCCAGCTCACCAGGACAGGGCCGTGACGAGCAGTACTTC.

The V and J genes are TRBV3-1 (or the pseudogene TRBV3-2) and TRBJ2-5; 14 bases are shared with TRBD2. J gave up 4 bases and V 0 bases, and 4 bases lay outside the gene matches. Germline CDR1 LGHDT, CDR2 YNNKEL (reference sequence). The CDR3 has 17 amino acids. The CDR3 nucleotides read TGTGCCAGCAGCCAAGATGTGACTAGCGGGGGGGGAGAGACCCAGTACTTC. It yields the protein CASSQDVTSGGGETQYF.

CDR3: CASSLTSGTTGNTIYF. CDR3 coding DNA: TGTGCCAGCAGCTTAACTTCCGGGACAACTGGAAACACCATATATTTT. This chain connects TRBV7-2 to TRBJ1-3; D perhaps matches TRBD1 (6 bases). Trimming removed 2 bases at V and 2 bases at J, with 13 bases between. From germline, CDR1 is SGHTA and CDR2 FQGNSA. This CDR3 is built from 16 residues. The full variable domain, its missing parts supplied by reference TRBV7-2 and TRBJ1-3, is GAGVSQSPSNKVTEKGKDVELRCDPISGHTALYWYRQSLGQGLEFLIYFQGNSAPDKSGLPSDRFSAERTGGSVSTLTIQRTQQEDSAVYLCASSLTSGTTGNTIYFGEGSWLTVV.

The CDR3 DNA is TGTGCCAGCAGTGAATCGACAGACGATCAGCCCCAGCATTTT. Translation: CASSESTDDQPQHF. The chain is built from TRBV2 and TRBJ1-5; tentative D call: TRBD1 (5 bases). Germline V gene sequence: CDR1 SNHLY, CDR2 FYNNEI. V lost 2 bases, J lost 5 bases, and 10 bases lay in between. The CDR3 sequence is 14 residues long.

The chain combines TRBV5-1 with TRBJ2-2; 7 bases align to TRBD1. The CDR3 has 14 residues. V dropped 0 bases and J dropped 7; count of bases not matched to a gene: 3. Germline V CDR1 and CDR2: SGHRS, YFSETQ. This CDR3 is CASSLGQGNGELFF. CDR3 bases: TGCGCCAGCAGCTTGGGACAGGGTAACGGGGAGCTGTTTTTT. Based on the CDR3 plus reference TRBV5-1 and TRBJ2-2, the full variable domain is KAGVTQTPRYLIKTRGQQVTLSCSPISGHRSVSWYQQTPGQGLQFLFEYFSETQRNKGNFPGRFSGRQFSNSRSEMNVSTLELGDSALYLCASSLGQGNGELFFGEGSRLTVL.

V is TRBV5-8 and J is TRBJ2-7, with TRBD2 identical over 7 bases. The CDR3 extends over 12 amino acids. In germline, CDR1 is SGHTS, CDR2 YDEGEE. Germline trimming cut 4 bases from V and 7 bases from J; bases unmatched to any gene: 5. The CDR3: CASSPRGVEQYF. The CDR3 DNA reads as TGTGCCAGCAGCCCACGGGGGGTAGAGCAGTACTTC.

The gene calls are TRBV2 and TRBJ2-7; TRBD1 is a possible D gene (6 bases). Trimming shortened V by 10 bases and J by 1 base, and 11 bases separated the two germline ends. This CDR3 is built from 12 residues. Germline V gene data show CDR1 as SNHLY and CDR2 as FYNNEI. The CDR3 spells CATSGQSYEQYF. For the CDR3, the DNA is TGTGCCACCTCAGGACAGTCCTACGAGCAGTACTTC. The whole variable domain, filled in from reference TRBV2 and TRBJ2-7, reads EPEVTQTPSHQVTQMGQEVILRCVPISNHLYFYWYRQILGQKVEFLVSFYNNEISEKSEIFDDQFSVERPDGSNFTLKIRSTKLEDSAMYFCATSGQSYEQYFGPGTRLTVT.

This clone has a handful of counts. This chain joins TRBV27 and TRBJ1-6; the D is unclear. The CDR3 spans 14 residues. V shed 6 bases and J shed 0 bases, with 6 bases lying between them. CDR1 is MNHEY, CDR2 SMNVEV, per germline (reference sequence). Written as DNA, the CDR3 is TGTGCCAGCAGCCTAAGCTCCTATAATTCACCCCTCCACTTT. This gives the protein CASSLSSYNSPLHF.